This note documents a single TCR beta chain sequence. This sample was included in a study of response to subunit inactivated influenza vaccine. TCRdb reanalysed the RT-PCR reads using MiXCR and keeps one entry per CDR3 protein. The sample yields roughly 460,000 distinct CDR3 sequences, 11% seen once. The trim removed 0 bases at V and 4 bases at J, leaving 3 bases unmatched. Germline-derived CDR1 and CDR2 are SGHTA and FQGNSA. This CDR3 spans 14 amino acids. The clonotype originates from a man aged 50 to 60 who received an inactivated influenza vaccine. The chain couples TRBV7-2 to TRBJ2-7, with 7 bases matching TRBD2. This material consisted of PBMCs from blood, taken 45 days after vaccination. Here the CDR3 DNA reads TGTGCCAGCAGCTTAGCGGCGGGGGAGTACGAGCAGTACTTC. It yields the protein CASSLAAGEYEQYF.